The 17 T cell receptor beta chains presented below share a single source sample, sequenced in a study of blood T cell repertoires in COVID-19. The method was immunoSEQ multiplex PCR; TCRdb's version includes in-frame clones alone and lacks a portion of them. The table has hundreds of thousands of clones, roughly 86% seen once. Sequenced sample: peripheral blood. Receptor source: a human donor in a cohort sampled during active COVID-19.

CDR3 amino acids: CASSSPGGMGYNEQFF. The CDR3 DNA reads as TGTGCCAGCAGTAGTCCGGGGGGGATGGGATACAATGAGCAGTTCTTC. The chain carries TRBV25-1 and TRBJ2-1, with TRBD2 matching over 8 bases. The J segment lost 4 bases and the V segment lost 5 bases, leaving 10 bases of the junction unmatched. Germline assignment: CDR1 MGHDK and CDR2 SYGVNS. This CDR3 region has 16 residues.

The rearrangement links TRBV5-1 to TRBJ2-3, with D possibly matching TRBD1 (6 bases). Trimming pared 4 bases from V and 4 bases from J, leaving 16 bases between. The CDR3 runs to 15 residues. Germline V gene lookup returns CDR1 SGHRS and CDR2 YFSETQ. The CDR3 loop reads CASSQGQRSSDTQYF. The CDR3 coding sequence is TGCGCCAGCAGCCAAGGACAGAGATCGTCAGATACGCAGTATTTT.

This chain links TRBV2 with TRBJ2-5; D is perhaps TRBD1 (5 bases). The CDR3 runs to 13 residues. Germline-derived CDR1 and CDR2 are SNHLY and FYNNEI. V gave up 6 bases and J gave up 5 bases, with 13 bases separating them. Here the CDR3 DNA reads TGTGCCAGCAGCCTTCAGGGCGCGGAGACCCAGTACTTC. Translating gives CASSLQGAETQYF.

This sequence joins TRBV4-2 and TRBJ2-1; 10 positions match TRBD2. The CDR3 has 16 residues. The V gene end was trimmed by 1 base and the J gene end by 9 bases; junction bases not matched to a gene: 9. Looked up from germline, CDR1 is LGHNA and CDR2 is YNFKEQ. The CDR3 DNA is TGTGCCAGCAGCCAAGGTATAAAGCGGGAGGGCCGTGAGCAGTTCTTC. It encodes CASSQGIKREGREQFF.

This clone showed up just once. The chain combines TRBV10-3 with TRBJ2-1; 9 bases are a match to TRBD2. The CDR3 runs 14 residues. CDR1 ENHRY and CDR2 SYGVKD come from the germline V gene. Unmatched junction bases numbered 6, after V lost 10 bases and J lost 2 bases. The CDR3 DNA reads TGTGCCACACAGACTAGCGGACCCTACAATGAGCAGTTCTTC. Translating it yields CATQTSGPYNEQFF.

This chain connects TRBV4-2 to TRBJ2-5; no reliable D call. CDR1 and CDR2 (germline): LGHNA, YNFKEQ. V lost 0 bases and J 5 bases, leaving 4 bases between the germline ends. The CDR3 sequence is 12 residues long. For the CDR3, the DNA is TGTGCCAGCAGCCAAGAGAGCGAGACCCAGTACTTC. As protein: CASSQESETQYF.

V and J are TRBV23-1 and TRBJ1-5, with TRBD1 matching over 11 bases. TRBV23-1 has ORF status, its function being uncertain. The length of the CDR3 is 15 residues. Trimming cost V 8 bases and J 6 bases; bases outside gene matches: 9. CDR3 in amino acids: CASRLGQGAVQPQHF. CDR3 sequence (DNA): TGCGCCAGCCGATTAGGACAGGGGGCTGTTCAGCCCCAGCATTTT.

This rearrangement joins TRBV7-9 to TRBJ1-1; the D is unclear. This CDR3 has 12 amino acids. The V end was cut by 5 bases, the J end by 6 bases, with 10 bases between. Germline CDR1 SEHNR, CDR2 FQNEAQ (reference sequence). The CDR3 DNA sequence: TGTGCCAGCAGCCTCTACCGGGCTGAAGCTTTCTTT. Residues: CASSLYRAEAFF.

In DNA form, the CDR3 reads TGTGCTAGTGGTTTGGAGAGCGGGGGGTCCTACAATGAGCAGTTCTTC. Amino acid sequence: CASGLESGGSYNEQFF. The chain recombines TRBV12-5 with TRBJ2-1, with TRBD2 identical over 9 bases. The V segment lost 1 base and the J segment 1 base; nucleotides outside the gene matches: 2. This CDR3 is built from 16 residues. The V gene's germline CDR1 is LGHNT and CDR2 FRNRAP.

The chain employs TRBV6-4 and TRBJ2-1, with 8 bases lining up with TRBD2. V lost 2 bases and J lost 3; bases outside the gene matches: 6. The CDR3 is 16 residues long. CDR1 and CDR2 (germline): MRHNA, SNTAGT. The CDR3 sequence is CASSDGGGHDYNEQFF. The CDR3 DNA reads as TGTGCCAGCAGTGACGGCGGGGGGCATGACTACAATGAGCAGTTCTTC.

About this clone itself: One end of the junction is discordant with germline, which a read error may explain. The rearrangement uses TRBV6-5 and TRBJ1-3; no definite D call. CDR1 is MNHEY and CDR2 is SVGAGI in the germline V gene. The CDR3 length is 13 residues. For the CDR3, the DNA is TGTGCCAGCAGTCCACTGTCGGCGAGGCTACTAAATTTT. Translating it yields CASSPLSARLLNF.

Here the CDR3 DNA reads TGTGCCAGCAGCTTAGTTGGTAGCGGGGGGGCCCTCCCAGATACGCAGTATTTT. Protein: CASSLVGSGGALPDTQYF. The V gene is TRBV7-2, the J gene TRBJ2-3, with 11 bases identical to TRBD2. There are 18 residues in the CDR3. The germline V gene has CDR1 SGHTA and CDR2 FQGNSA. J was trimmed by 4 bases and V by 1 base; bases with no gene match: 10.

The gene calls are TRBV20-1 and TRBJ2-1, with D possibly TRBD2 on 7 matching bases. Germline V gives CDR1 DFQATT, CDR2 SNEGSKA (reference sequence). V lost 3 bases to trimming and J lost 7 bases, with 19 bases between them. The CDR3 totals 15 residues. The CDR3 DNA follows: TGCAGTGCTAGTGGCGCCGGGGGGCAAAGGAATGAGCAGTTCTTC. Protein: CSASGAGGQRNEQFF.

The chain joins TRBV6-1 to TRBJ2-7; D possibly corresponds to TRBD1 (5 bases). V was clipped by 3 bases and J by 5 bases, with 20 bases between them. The CDR3 runs to 16 residues. Germline V lookup: CDR1 MNHNS, CDR2 SASEGT. CDR3 in amino acids: CASSDYTLRGSHEQYF. DNA of the CDR3: TGTGCCAGCAGTGATTATACCTTAAGGGGATCCCACGAGCAGTACTTC.

The chain has TRBV4-1 and TRBJ2-3; the D gene is possibly TRBD2 (5 bases). The CDR3 is 19 residues long. Deletions cut 6 bases from V and 0 bases from J, with 25 bases between. Germline values: CDR1 MGHRA, CDR2 YSYEKL. The DNA of the CDR3 is TGCGCCAGCAGGCTAAGATTCACTATCGGTAGCGCCAGCACAGATACGCAGTATTTT. Translated: CASRLRFTIGSASTDTQYF.

This clone was recorded only once. The chain employs TRBV6-2 or TRBV6-3 and TRBJ1-6; D is uncertain. Trimming removed 4 bases at V and 7 bases at J, with 5 bases between. The CDR3 contains 12 residues. Germline CDR1 reads MNHEY; CDR2 reads SVGEGT. As DNA, the CDR3 is TGTGCCAGCAGTTTTTCGAATTCACCCCTCCACTTT. This translates into CASSFSNSPLHF.

The chain carries TRBV7-2 and TRBJ1-2, with 10 bases matching TRBD1. CDR1 and CDR2 from the germline V gene are SGHTA and FQGNSA. The V segment lost 5 bases and the J segment 2 bases; nucleotides outside the gene matches: 5. This CDR3 is built from 15 residues. CDR3 in DNA: TGTGCCAGCAGCCCCCGGACAGGGGGGAACTATGGCTACACCTTC. It translates to CASSPRTGGNYGYTF.